What follows are 8 T cell receptor beta chains derived from one specimen sequenced in a study of OX40 agonist ivuxolimab in advanced cancers. Sequencing used immunoSEQ multiplex PCR; TCRdb keeps in-frame clones, though not all of them. The sample yields about 64,000 clones, under 95% seen once. Specimen: CD4+ or CD8+ T cells sorted from blood, collected in a trial of the OX40 agonist ivuxolimab. The receptors were sampled from an adult with an advanced solid tumor such as melanoma, head and neck, liver or kidney cancer.

The J gene is TRBJ2-2, the V gene TRBV6-4; 7 bases match TRBD2. The J segment lost 1 base and the V segment lost 5 bases, leaving 4 bases of the junction unmatched. The CDR3 totals 15 residues. Germline assignment: CDR1 MRHNA and CDR2 SNTAGT. This chain's CDR3 is CASSPGRRNTGELFF. CDR3 nucleotide sequence: TGTGCCAGCAGTCCCGGGAGGCGGAACACCGGGGAGCTGTTTTTT.

V usage is TRBV27 and J usage is TRBJ2-5; 10 bases map to TRBD2. CDR1 and CDR2 from the germline V gene are MNHEY and SMNVEV (reference sequence). The CDR3 runs 18 residues. Trimming cost V 6 bases and J 2 bases; bases outside gene matches: 15. CDR3 DNA sequence: TGTGCCAGCAGCAACCTAGCGGGAGATCAGTGGGGACAAGAGACCCAGTACTTC. This codes for CASSNLAGDQWGQETQYF.

The V gene is TRBV30, the J gene TRBJ2-1; 8 bases line up with TRBD1. The trim removed 4 bases at V and 7 bases at J, leaving 12 bases unmatched. CDR3 length equals 15 residues. Germline V gene sequence: CDR1 GTSNPN, CDR2 SVGIG (reference sequence). CDR3 coding DNA: TGTGCCTGGATGCAAGGACAGGGTAGGTGGAATGAGCAGTTCTTC. It yields the protein CAWMQGQGRWNEQFF.

The CDR3 region has the DNA TGTGCCAGCAACCCGGGACAGGCTGGCTCCTACGAGCAGTACTTC. Translating it yields CASNPGQAGSYEQYF. The chain employs TRBV5-8 and TRBJ2-7; 8 nucleotides agree with TRBD1. Germline CDR1 reads SGHTS; CDR2 reads YDEGEE. V gave up 6 bases and J gave up 0 bases; unmatched junction bases: 8. CDR3 length: 15 residues.

CDR3 amino acids: CASSEAGWSTEAFF. In nucleotides, the CDR3 is TGTGCCAGCAGTGAGGCAGGGTGGAGCACTGAAGCTTTCTTT. The chain joins TRBV2 to TRBJ1-1; possible D gene TRBD1, 5 bases. Trimming left V 3 bases short and J 4 bases short, with 12 bases between. CDR1 and CDR2 (germline): SNHLY, FYNNEI. There are 14 residues in the CDR3. Full variable domain (outside the CDR3, taken from reference TRBV2 and TRBJ1-1): EPEVTQTPSHQVTQMGQEVILRCVPISNHLYFYWYRQILGQKVEFLVSFYNNEISEKSEIFDDQFSVERPDGSNFTLKIRSTKLEDSAMYFCASSEAGWSTEAFFGQGTRLTVV.

This chain joins TRBV19 and TRBJ1-4, with D tentatively TRBD1 (5 bases). V shed 2 bases and J shed 6 bases, with 13 bases lying between them. Germline-derived CDR1 and CDR2 are LNHDA and SQIVND (reference sequence). The CDR3 is 15 residues long. CDR3 DNA sequence: TGTGCCAGTAGTATAAATGGGGGGATGGATGAAAAACTGTTTTTT. Its translation is CASSINGGMDEKLFF.

This clone was found once. The gene calls are TRBV5-6 and TRBJ1-2; 12 nucleotides match TRBD1. V trimming: 4 bases; J trimming: 6 bases; junction bases outside the gene matches: 1. The CDR3 is made up of 13 amino acids. CDR1 SGHDT and CDR2 YYEEEE come from the germline V gene. CDR3 protein: CASSRDRGHGYTF. The CDR3, as DNA: TGTGCCAGCAGCCGGGACAGGGGGCATGGCTACACCTTC.

This clone was recorded once. This chain uses TRBV7-2 with TRBJ2-2, with 8 positions matching TRBD2. Germline CDR1 reads SGHTA; CDR2 reads FQGNSA. With V trimmed by 4 bases and J by 4 bases, 8 bases remained unmatched. The CDR3 is made up of 16 amino acids. CDR3 DNA sequence: TGTGCCAGCAGCTCTTACGCCGGGAGGGCCACCGGGGAGCTGTTTTTT. Translating it yields CASSSYAGRATGELFF. Combining the CDR3 with reference TRBV7-2 and TRBJ2-2 gives the whole variable domain GAGVSQSPSNKVTEKGKDVELRCDPISGHTALYWYRQSLGQGLEFLIYFQGNSAPDKSGLPSDRFSAERTGGSVSTLTIQRTQQEDSAVYLCASSSYAGRATGELFFGEGSRLTVL.